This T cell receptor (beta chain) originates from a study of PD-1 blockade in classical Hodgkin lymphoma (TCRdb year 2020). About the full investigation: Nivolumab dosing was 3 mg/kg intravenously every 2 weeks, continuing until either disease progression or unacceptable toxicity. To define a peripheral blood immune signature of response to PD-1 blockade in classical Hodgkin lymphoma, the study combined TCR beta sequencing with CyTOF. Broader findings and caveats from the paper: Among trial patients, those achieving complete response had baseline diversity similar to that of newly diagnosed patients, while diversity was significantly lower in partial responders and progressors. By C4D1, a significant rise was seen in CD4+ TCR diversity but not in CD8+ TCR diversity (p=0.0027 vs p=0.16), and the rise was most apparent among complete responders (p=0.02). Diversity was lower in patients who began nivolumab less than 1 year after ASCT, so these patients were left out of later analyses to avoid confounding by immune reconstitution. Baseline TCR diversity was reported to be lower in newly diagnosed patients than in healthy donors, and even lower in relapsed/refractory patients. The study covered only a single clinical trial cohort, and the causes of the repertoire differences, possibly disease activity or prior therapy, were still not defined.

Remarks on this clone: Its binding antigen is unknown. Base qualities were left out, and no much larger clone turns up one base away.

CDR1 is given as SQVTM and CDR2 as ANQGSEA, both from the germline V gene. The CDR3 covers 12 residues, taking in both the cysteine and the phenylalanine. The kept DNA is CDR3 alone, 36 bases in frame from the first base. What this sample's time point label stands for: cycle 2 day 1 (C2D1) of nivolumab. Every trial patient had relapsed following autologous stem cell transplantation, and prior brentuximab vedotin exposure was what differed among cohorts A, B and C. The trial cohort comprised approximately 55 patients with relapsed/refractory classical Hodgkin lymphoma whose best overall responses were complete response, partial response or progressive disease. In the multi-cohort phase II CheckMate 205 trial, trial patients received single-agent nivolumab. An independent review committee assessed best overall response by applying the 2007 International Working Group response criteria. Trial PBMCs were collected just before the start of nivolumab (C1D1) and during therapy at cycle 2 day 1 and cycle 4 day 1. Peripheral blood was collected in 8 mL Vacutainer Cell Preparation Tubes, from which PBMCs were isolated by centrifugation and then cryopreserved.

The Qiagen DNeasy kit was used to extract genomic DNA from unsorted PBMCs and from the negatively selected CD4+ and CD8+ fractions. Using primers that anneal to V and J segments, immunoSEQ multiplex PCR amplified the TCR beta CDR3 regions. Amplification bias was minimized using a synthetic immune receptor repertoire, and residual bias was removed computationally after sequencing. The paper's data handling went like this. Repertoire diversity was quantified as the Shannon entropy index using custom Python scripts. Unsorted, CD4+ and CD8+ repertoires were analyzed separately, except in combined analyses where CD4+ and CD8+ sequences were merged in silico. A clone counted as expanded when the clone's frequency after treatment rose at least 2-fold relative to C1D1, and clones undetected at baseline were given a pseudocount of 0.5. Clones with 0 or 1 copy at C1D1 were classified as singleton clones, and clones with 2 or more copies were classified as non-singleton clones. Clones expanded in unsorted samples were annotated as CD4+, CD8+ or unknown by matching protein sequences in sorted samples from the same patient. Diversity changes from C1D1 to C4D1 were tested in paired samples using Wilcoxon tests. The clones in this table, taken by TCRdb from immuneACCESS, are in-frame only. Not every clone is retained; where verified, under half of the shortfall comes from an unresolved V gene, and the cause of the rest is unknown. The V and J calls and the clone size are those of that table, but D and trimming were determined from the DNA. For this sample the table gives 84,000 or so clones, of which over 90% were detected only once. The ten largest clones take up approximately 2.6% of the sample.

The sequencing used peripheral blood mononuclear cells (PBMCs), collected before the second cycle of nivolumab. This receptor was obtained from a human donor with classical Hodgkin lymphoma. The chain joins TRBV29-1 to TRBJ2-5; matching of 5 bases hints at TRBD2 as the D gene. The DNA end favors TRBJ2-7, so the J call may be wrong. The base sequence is TGCAGCGTTGTCGACCGGGGCTACGAGCAGTACTTC. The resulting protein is CSVVDRGYEQYF.